The rows below give T cell receptor beta chains drawn from one sample of a study of control samples from healthy donors and cancer patients. Profiling relied on immunoSEQ multiplex PCR, and the TCRdb table lists in-frame clones only, not all of them. The table records 70,000 to 80,000 clones, approximately 84% of them present only once. Sequences were obtained from blood. The receptor set was obtained from a woman aged 50 to 60 in good health. Each CDR3 is given with its conserved first and last residue. The order of the fields is J gene, D gene, V gene, clone size, CDR3 DNA, CDR3 protein. D genes are given only for firm matches. Clone size, where shown, is once, few, many, or a class for clones that have expanded.

>TRBJ2-7|TRBD2|TRBV4-1|once
TGCGCCAGCAGTCAGGGACTAGCCCTCTCCTACGAGCAGTACTTC
CASSQGLALSYEQYF
>TRBJ2-2|TRBD1|TRBV18|few
TGTGCCAGCACCACAGACAGGGACACCGGGGAGCTGTTTTTT
CASTTDRDTGELFF
>TRBJ2-5|-|TRBV5-4|once
TGTGCCAGCAGCTTCCCCAACAGGGAGACCCAGTACTTC
CASSFPNRETQYF
>TRBJ2-1|TRBD1|TRBV5-4|-
TGTGCCAGCACCACCGGACAGGGTGGGGGCAATGAGCAGTTCTTC
CASTTGQGGGNEQFF
>TRBJ2-5|-|TRBV12-5|-
TGTGCTAGTGGTTTGATCGGCAGGGGAGAGACCCAGTACTTC
CASGLIGRGETQYF
>TRBJ1-6|-|TRBV20-1|-
TGCAGTGCTAGTCCCGGTCGTAGCTCCTATAATTCACCCCTCCACTTT
CSASPGRSSYNSPLHF
>TRBJ2-2|-|TRBV2|-
TGTGCCAGCAGTGGTGGGGTCGGGGAGCTGTTTTTT
CASSGGVGELFF
>TRBJ2-5|TRBD1|TRBV4-2|-
TGTGCCAGCAGCCAGGATGGACAGGGAGAGACCCAGTACTTC
CASSQDGQGETQYF
>TRBJ1-4|-|TRBV5-1|-
TGCGCCAGCCGGTTATCGCTGGATGAAAAACTGTTTTTT
CASRLSLDEKLFF
>TRBJ2-3|-|TRBV28|-
TGTGCCAGCAGAAAAAGTGCAGATACGCAGTATTTT
CASRKSADTQYF
>TRBJ1-5|TRBD1|TRBV28|-
TGTGCCAGCAGTTCCCCCTCCGGACAGGGCAATCAGCCCCAGCATTTT
CASSSPSGQGNQPQHF
>TRBJ2-1|-|TRBV28|-
TGTGCCAGCGGCCGGGACTCACCGTCGGAGCAGTTCTTC
CASGRDSPSEQFF
>TRBJ2-7|-|TRBV27|-
TGTGCCAGCAGTCTTCCCAGCTCCTACGAGCAGTACTTC
CASSLPSSYEQYF
>TRBJ1-1|-|TRBV18|-
TGTGCCAGCTCACCATCGACAGGCCGGAACACTGAAGCTTTCTTT
CASSPSTGRNTEAFF
>TRBJ2-7|TRBD1|TRBV19|-
TGTGCCAGTAAGGGGGACAGGGCCTACGAGCAGTACTTC
CASKGDRAYEQYF
>TRBJ2-7|-|TRBV28|-
TGTGCCAGCAGTTTAGACCTCCGAGCGCAGTACTTC
CASSLDLRAQYF
>TRBJ2-5|TRBD2|TRBV7-3|-
TGTGCCAGCAGCTTGACTAGCGGGAGACACGAGACCCAGTACTTC
CASSLTSGRHETQYF
>TRBJ1-5|-|TRBV6-2/TRBV6-3|once
TGTGCCAGCAGTTGGATGGCAGATAATCAGCCCCAGCATTTT
CASSWMADNQPQHF
>TRBJ2-1|TRBD1|TRBV30|once
TGTGCCTGGAGTGTACAGACAGGGAGCTATGAGCAGTTCTTC
CAWSVQTGSYEQFF
>TRBJ1-5|-|TRBV10-3|-
TGTGCCATCAGTGAGTCAGGAGGGCAGCCCCAGCATTTT
CAISESGGQPQHF
>TRBJ2-7|TRBD1|TRBV5-1|-
TGCGCCAGCAGCTTAGACAGGGAAGAAGGCGAGCAGTACTTC
CASSLDREEGEQYF
>TRBJ2-7|-|TRBV3-1/TRBV3-2|-
TGTGCCAGCAGCCAAGCTCAGACAGACTACGAGCAGTACTTC
CASSQAQTDYEQYF
>TRBJ1-1|-|TRBV6-5|-
TGTGCCAGCATATCGGGAAGCACAAGGAACACTGAAGCTTTCTTT
CASISGSTRNTEAFF
>TRBJ2-1|TRBD2|TRBV7-2|-
TGTGCCAGCAGCTTAGGCGCCAGCGGGAGCGAGAATGAGCAGTTCTTC
CASSLGASGSENEQFF
>TRBJ1-5|-|TRBV29-1|-
TGCAGCGTGGCGACAGGAACCTCCTTCCAGCCCCAGCATTTT
CSVATGTSFQPQHF
>TRBJ1-1|-|TRBV5-1|-
TGCGCCAGCAGCCACACTGATTTTACTGGACAAGCGAACACTGAAGCTTTCTTT
CASSHTDFTGQANTEAFF
>TRBJ2-7|-|TRBV5-1|-
TGCGCCAGCAGCCTGAGTCCAGGAGAGCAGTACTTC
CASSLSPGEQYF
>TRBJ1-2|-|TRBV6-5|-
TGTGCCAGCAGTTCGGGGTGGGATGGCCACACCTTC
CASSSGWDGHTF
>TRBJ2-3|TRBD2|TRBV19|-
TGTGCCAGTAAGGATCCGGGACTAGTGGGGTCAAGAGATACGCAGTATTTT
CASKDPGLVGSRDTQYF
>TRBJ2-7|TRBD2|TRBV5-4|-
TGTGCCAGCAGCCAAAAGACTAGCGGGGTGTCCTACGAGCAGTACTTC
CASSQKTSGVSYEQYF
>TRBJ1-1|-|TRBV5-6|-
TGTGCCAGCAGCTTGGGCCGGGGCACTGAAGCTTTCTTT
CASSLGRGTEAFF
>TRBJ2-1|TRBD2|TRBV3-1/TRBV3-2|-
TGTGCCAGCAGCCAAGGGTCGGGAGGACTAGCGGGAGGAAATGAGCAGTTCTTC
CASSQGSGGLAGGNEQFF
>TRBJ2-7|-|TRBV30|-
TGTGCCTGGAGTGTATCCGGGGCCATGGCCTACGAGCAGTACTTC
CAWSVSGAMAYEQYF
>TRBJ2-2|-|TRBV10-1|once
TGCGCCAGCAGTGAGCGGAACACCGGGGAGCTGTTTTTT
CASSERNTGELFF
>TRBJ2-7|-|TRBV6-1|-
TGTGCCAGCAGTGAAGCCCCTAGCGTCTCCTACGAGCAGTACTTC
CASSEAPSVSYEQYF
>TRBJ2-3|-|TRBV30|-
TGTGCCTGGATTGAGGGGGGCGCGAATTTT
CAWIEGGANF
>TRBJ2-5|-|TRBV7-8|-
TGTGCCAGCAGCCCGCGTCTGGAGACCCAGTACTTC
CASSPRLETQYF
>TRBJ1-5|-|TRBV7-9|-
TGTGCCAGCAGCTTGGGGGATCAGCCCCAGCATTTT
CASSLGDQPQHF
>TRBJ1-2|-|TRBV27|-
TGTGCCAGCAGTCCGACCTGGCAGGGAGGTGGCTACACCTTC
CASSPTWQGGGYTF
>TRBJ2-7|-|TRBV3-1/TRBV3-2|few
TGTGCCAGCAGCCATGCTCCCTACGAGCAGTACTTC
CASSHAPYEQYF
>TRBJ1-1|-|TRBV5-6|-
TGTGCCAGCAGCCCAGATCGGGGGGGCGGGATGAACACTGAAGCTTTCTTT
CASSPDRGGGMNTEAFF